This entry is about one TCR beta chain. The target antigen is unknown. TEMRA cells were FACS-enriched, and CD8+ and CD4+ T cells were isolated negatively. After extraction with the RNeasy kit, roughly 0.45 to 1 ug of the RNA was reverse transcribed using random hexamers. TCR beta CDR3 was amplified by immunoSEQ covering 54 Vbeta and 13 Jbeta. TCRdb redid the calling of the immunoSEQ multiplex PCR reads with MiXCR, one entry per CDR3 protein. The data show 150,000 to 200,000 distinct CDR3 sequences, around 90% seen once. The sample comes from a study of CD8 T cells in Susac syndrome. Study context: The Susac syndrome patients that were sequenced included over 5 with active disease and roughly eight in remission. Findings and caveats of the study: None of the CD4+ T cell repertoires in Susac syndrome showed clonal expansion.

Germline V lookup: CDR1 LNHDA, CDR2 SQIVND (reference sequence). This CDR3 is built from 14 residues. Trimming cost V 7 bases and J 0 bases, with 12 bases left between them. The specimen sequenced was CD4+ T cells from PBMCs. The source is a human donor with Susac syndrome. The V call is TRBV19, the J call TRBJ1-2; D might be TRBD1 (5 bases). The CDR3 spells CASTTGGANYGYTF. The CDR3 DNA is TGTGCCAGTACAACCGGGGGAGCTAACTATGGCTACACCTTC.